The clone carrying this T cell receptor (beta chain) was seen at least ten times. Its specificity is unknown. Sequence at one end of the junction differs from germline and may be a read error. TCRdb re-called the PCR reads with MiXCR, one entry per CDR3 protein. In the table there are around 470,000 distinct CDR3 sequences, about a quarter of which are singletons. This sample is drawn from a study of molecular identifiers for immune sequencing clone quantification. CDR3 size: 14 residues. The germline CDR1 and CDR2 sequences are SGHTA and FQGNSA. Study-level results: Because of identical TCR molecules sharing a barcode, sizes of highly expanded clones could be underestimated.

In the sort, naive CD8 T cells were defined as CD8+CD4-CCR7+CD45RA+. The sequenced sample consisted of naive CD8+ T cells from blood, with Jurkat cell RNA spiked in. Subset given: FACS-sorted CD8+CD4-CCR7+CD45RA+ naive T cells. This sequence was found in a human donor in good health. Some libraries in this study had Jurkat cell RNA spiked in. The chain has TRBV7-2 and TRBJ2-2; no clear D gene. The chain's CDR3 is CASSLGVNTGELFF. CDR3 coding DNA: TGTGCCAGCAGTTTAGGCGTGAACACCGGGGAGCTGTTTTTT. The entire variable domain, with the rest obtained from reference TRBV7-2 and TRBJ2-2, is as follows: GAGVSQSPSNKVTEKGKDVELRCDPISGHTALYWYRQSLGQGLEFLIYFQGNSAPDKSGLPSDRFSAERTGGSVSTLTIQRTQQEDSAVYLCASSLGVNTGELFFGEGSRLTVL.